This T cell receptor beta chain was retrieved from a study of a mutant IDH1 vaccine in newly diagnosed glioma (dated by TCRdb to 2020 to 2022). Looking at the study overall: Across visits V03 through V10, patients got a total of eight vaccinations, given in weeks 1, 3, 5, 7, 11, 15, 19 and 23. Vaccination was initiated 4-6 weeks after radiotherapy alone, or concurrently with temozolomide cycles in the chemotherapy-containing groups. The approximately 32 treated patients were roughly 60% male and around 40% female, with a mean age of roughly 40 years. Before enrollment, patients had received standard therapy of radiotherapy alone, temozolomide alone, or radiochemotherapy with temozolomide; most received the combination. Peripheral blood samples were drawn at six visits, namely V03 (baseline), V05, V07, V10, V12 and V13. For exploratory analyses, about two dozen treated patients had longitudinal TCRB deep sequencing done wherever samples were available. Study-wide findings and limitations: Pseudoprogression seemed to be unrelated to changes in the top peripheral T cell clonotypes found by TCRB sequencing. According to the authors, sample limitations meant that analyses of patient blood samples could not be reproduced. Availability determined which PBMC samples were chosen for TCRB deep sequencing. Immune responses induced by the vaccine were seen in 90% to 95% of patients across multiple MHC alleles.

The library was made by the immunoSEQ multiplex PCR assay. Rearranged TCR beta chain sequences were amplified using the hsTCRB Kit according to the manufacturer's protocol. Sequencing of TCRB libraries was carried out on an Illumina MiSeq. For the original study's pipeline: The kit vendor's proprietary platform handled demultiplexing, trimming and gene mapping. TCRdb re-hosts the immuneACCESS table, in-frame sequences only. Its copies lack some clones; in the studies checked, an unresolved V gene accounts for under half of them, and the cause for the rest is not known. Clone size and the V and J calls come from that table; the DNA yielded D and trimming. Counted in this sample were more than 50,000 clones; 80% of them appeared once. The ten top clones hold around 5.7% of the sample. In light of the paper, this sample's time point label describes: week 11, during vaccination. Every vaccine dose consisted of 300 ug of a 20-mer mutant IDH1 peptide in Montanide, administered subcutaneously together with topical imiquimod. All donors had newly diagnosed IDH1-mutant astrocytomas of WHO grade 3 or 4 that showed loss of nuclear ATRX. The samples were drawn from NOA16, a multicentre, single-arm, open-label phase I trial in Germany that tested a mutant IDH1 peptide vaccine in humans for the first time. Genomic DNA for TCRB sequencing was isolated from EDTA blood with the DNeasy Blood and Tissue Kit.

This clone occurred a few times. Its antigen target is currently unknown. There are no base qualities to consult, and no much larger clone falls within one base. V loses 3 bases, J loses 3 bases, and the germline ends lie 6 bases apart. As encoded in the germline V gene (reference sequence), CDR1 is SEHNR while CDR2 is FQNEAQ. Including the terminal cysteine and phenylalanine, the CDR3 comprises 13 residues. Only CDR3 DNA is held: 39 bases, read in frame from base 1. Sequencing was performed on PBMCs, taken from a glioma patient whose treatment included an IDH1 peptide vaccine. The sequence joins TRBV7-9 to TRBJ1-5; no confident D gene assignment can be made. This TCR was sampled from a man in his fifties or sixties with glioma. The CDR3 protein sequence reads: CASSLGYNQPQHF. The DNA is as follows: TGTGCCAGCAGCTTGGGATACAATCAGCCCCAGCATTTT.